Below, one T cell receptor (beta chain) is given with its context. Its antigen is as yet unknown. The sample comes from a study of T cell responses to AZD1222 COVID-19 vaccine. The CDR3 has 13 residues. Trimming removed 4 bases from V and 3 bases from J, with 9 bases in between. Findings and limits, study-wide: The study identified only 6 or 7 AZD1222 recipients as seropositive at baseline.

Here immunoSEQ multiplex PCR was the method, and the copy in TCRdb shows in-frame clones only, minus some. Of about 92,000 clones detected, 85% to 90% appear once; the ten largest clones hold about 10%. The source material was peripheral blood, sampled on day 0 of AZD1222 vaccination. The chain employs TRBV12-3 or TRBV12-4 and TRBJ1-2; a possible D gene is TRBD1 (6 bases). This receptor was obtained from an adult in good health. CDR3 nucleotides: TGTGCCAGCAGTTCGAACAGGGACTATGGCTACACCTTC. It encodes CASSSNRDYGYTF.